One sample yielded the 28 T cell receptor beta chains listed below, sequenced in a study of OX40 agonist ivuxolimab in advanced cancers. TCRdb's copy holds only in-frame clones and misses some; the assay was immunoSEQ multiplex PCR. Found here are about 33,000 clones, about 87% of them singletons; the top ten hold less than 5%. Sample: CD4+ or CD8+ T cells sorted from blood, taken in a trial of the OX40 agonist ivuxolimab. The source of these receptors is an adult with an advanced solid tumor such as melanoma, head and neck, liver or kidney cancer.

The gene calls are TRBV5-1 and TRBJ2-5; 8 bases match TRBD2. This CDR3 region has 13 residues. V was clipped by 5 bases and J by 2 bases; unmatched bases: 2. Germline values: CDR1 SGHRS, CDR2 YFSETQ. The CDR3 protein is CASRRGEQETQYF. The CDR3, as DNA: TGCGCCAGCAGGCGGGGGGAACAAGAGACCCAGTACTTC.

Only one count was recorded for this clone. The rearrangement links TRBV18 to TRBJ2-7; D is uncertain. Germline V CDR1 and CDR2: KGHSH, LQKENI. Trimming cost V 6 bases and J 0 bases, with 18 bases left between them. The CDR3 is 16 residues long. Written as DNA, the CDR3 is TGTGCCAGCTCGACCCTAAGCAGATCCACCTCCTACGAGCAGTACTTC. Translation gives CASSTLSRSTSYEQYF. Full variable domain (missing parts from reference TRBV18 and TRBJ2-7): NAGVMQNPRHLVRRRGQEARLRCSPMKGHSHVYWYRQLPEEGLKFMVYLQKENIIDESGMPKERFSAEFPKEGPSILRIQQVVRGDSAAYFCASSTLSRSTSYEQYFGPGTRLTVT.

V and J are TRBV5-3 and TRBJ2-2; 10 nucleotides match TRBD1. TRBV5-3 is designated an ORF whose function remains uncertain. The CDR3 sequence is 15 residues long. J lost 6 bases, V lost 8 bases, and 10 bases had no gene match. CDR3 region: CARKTGGVVSGELFF. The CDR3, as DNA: TGTGCCAGGAAGACAGGGGGCGTTGTATCCGGGGAGCTGTTTTTT.

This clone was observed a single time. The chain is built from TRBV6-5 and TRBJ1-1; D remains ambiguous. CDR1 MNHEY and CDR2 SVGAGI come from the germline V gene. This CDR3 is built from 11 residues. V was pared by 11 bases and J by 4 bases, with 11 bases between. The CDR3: CAALGPTEAFF. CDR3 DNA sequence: TGTGCCGCCCTAGGGCCCACTGAAGCTTTCTTT.

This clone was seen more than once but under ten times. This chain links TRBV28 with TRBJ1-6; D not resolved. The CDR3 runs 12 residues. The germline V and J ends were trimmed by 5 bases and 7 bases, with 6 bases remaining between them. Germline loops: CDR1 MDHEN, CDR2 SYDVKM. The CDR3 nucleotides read TGTGCCAGCAGTCAGCCGAATTCACCCCTCCACTTT. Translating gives CASSQPNSPLHF.

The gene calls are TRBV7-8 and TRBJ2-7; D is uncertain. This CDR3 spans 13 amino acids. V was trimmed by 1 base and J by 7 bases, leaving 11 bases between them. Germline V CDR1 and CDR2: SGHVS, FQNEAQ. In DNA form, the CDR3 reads TGTGCCAGCAGCTTAGTAGGGTTAACTGAGCAGTACTTC. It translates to CASSLVGLTEQYF. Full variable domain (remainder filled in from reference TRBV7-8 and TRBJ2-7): GAGVSQSPRYKVAKRGQDVALRCDPISGHVSLFWYQQALGQGPEFLTYFQNEAQLDKSGLPSDRFFAERPEGSVSTLKIQRTQQEDSAVYLCASSLVGLTEQYFGPGTRLTVT.

Here the CDR3 DNA reads TGTGCCAGCAGTGAAGGGGAGGCGATTAACTATGGCTACACCTTC. This translates into CASSEGEAINYGYTF. The rearrangement joins TRBV6-1 to TRBJ1-2, with D unclear. The germline V gene has CDR1 MNHNS and CDR2 SASEGT. CDR3 length: 15 residues. The ends were cut back, 1 base at V and 1 base at J, with 10 bases in the middle.

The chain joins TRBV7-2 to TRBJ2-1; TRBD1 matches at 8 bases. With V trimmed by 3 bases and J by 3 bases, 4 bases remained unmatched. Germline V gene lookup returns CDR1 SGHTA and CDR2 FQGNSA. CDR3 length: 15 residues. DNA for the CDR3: TGTGCCAGCAGCTTGGGCAGGGGGCTCTACAATGAGCAGTTCTTC. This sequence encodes CASSLGRGLYNEQFF.

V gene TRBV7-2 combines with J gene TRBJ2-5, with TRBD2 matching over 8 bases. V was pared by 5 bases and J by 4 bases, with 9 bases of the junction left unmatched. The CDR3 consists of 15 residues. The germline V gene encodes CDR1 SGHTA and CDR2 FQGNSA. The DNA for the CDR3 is TGTGCCAGCAGCACCTCTGGACTAGCCGGAGAGACCCAGTACTTC. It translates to CASSTSGLAGETQYF.

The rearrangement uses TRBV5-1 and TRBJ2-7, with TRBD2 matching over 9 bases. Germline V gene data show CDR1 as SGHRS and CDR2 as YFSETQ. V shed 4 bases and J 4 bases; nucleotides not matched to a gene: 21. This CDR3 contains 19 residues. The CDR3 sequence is CASSLPPHSGGTTRYEQYF. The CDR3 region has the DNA TGCGCCAGCAGCCTCCCTCCTCATAGCGGGGGCACCACTCGGTACGAGCAGTACTTC.

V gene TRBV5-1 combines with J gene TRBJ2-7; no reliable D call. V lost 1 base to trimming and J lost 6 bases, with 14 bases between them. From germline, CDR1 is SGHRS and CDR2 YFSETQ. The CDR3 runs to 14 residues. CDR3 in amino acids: CASSLSVAPSEQYF. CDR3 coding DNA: TGCGCCAGCAGCTTGAGTGTCGCCCCCAGCGAGCAGTACTTC.

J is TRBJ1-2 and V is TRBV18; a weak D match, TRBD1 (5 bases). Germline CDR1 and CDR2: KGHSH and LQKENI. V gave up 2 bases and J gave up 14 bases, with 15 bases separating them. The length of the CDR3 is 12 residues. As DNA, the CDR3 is TGTGCCAGCTCACCAAACAGGAGGGTACTTACCTTC. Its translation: CASSPNRRVLTF.

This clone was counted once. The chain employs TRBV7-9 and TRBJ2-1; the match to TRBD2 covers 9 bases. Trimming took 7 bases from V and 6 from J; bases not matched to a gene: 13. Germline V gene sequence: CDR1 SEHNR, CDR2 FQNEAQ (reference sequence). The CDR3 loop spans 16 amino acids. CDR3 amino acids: CASTPYAGGPSNEQFF. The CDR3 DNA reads TGTGCCAGCACCCCCTATGCGGGAGGGCCCTCCAATGAGCAGTTCTTC.

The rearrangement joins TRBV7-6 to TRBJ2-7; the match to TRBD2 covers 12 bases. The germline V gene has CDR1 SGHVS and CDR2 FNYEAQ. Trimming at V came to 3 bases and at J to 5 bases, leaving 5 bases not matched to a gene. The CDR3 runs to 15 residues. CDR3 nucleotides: TGTGCCAGCAGCTTTCGACTAGCGGGAGTACACGAGCAGTACTTC. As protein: CASSFRLAGVHEQYF.

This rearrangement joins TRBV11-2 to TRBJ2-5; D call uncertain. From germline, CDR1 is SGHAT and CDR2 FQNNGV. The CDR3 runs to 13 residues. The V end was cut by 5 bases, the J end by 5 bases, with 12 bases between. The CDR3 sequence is CASSQSPGETQYF. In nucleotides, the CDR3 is TGTGCCAGCAGCCAGAGCCCCGGGGAGACCCAGTACTTC. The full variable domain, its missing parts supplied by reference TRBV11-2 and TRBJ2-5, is EAGVAQSPRYKIIEKRQSVAFWCNPISGHATLYWYQQILGQGPKLLIQFQNNGVVDDSQLPKDRFSAERLKGVDSTLKIQPAKLEDSAVYLCASSQSPGETQYFGPGTRLLVL.

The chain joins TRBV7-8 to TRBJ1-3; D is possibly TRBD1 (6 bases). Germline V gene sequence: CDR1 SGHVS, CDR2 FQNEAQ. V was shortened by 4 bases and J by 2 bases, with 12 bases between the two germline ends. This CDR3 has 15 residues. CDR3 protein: CASSSRDIAGNTIYF. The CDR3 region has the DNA TGTGCCAGCAGCTCTCGGGACATAGCTGGAAACACCATATATTTT. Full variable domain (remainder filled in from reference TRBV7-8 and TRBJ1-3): GAGVSQSPRYKVAKRGQDVALRCDPISGHVSLFWYQQALGQGPEFLTYFQNEAQLDKSGLPSDRFFAERPEGSVSTLKIQRTQQEDSAVYLCASSSRDIAGNTIYFGEGSWLTVV.

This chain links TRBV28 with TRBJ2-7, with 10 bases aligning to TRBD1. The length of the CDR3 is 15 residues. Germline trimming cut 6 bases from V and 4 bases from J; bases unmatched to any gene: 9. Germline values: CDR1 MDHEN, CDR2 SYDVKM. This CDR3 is CASRIRDRGLYEQYF. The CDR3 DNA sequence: TGTGCCAGCAGGATCCGGGACAGGGGTTTATACGAGCAGTACTTC.

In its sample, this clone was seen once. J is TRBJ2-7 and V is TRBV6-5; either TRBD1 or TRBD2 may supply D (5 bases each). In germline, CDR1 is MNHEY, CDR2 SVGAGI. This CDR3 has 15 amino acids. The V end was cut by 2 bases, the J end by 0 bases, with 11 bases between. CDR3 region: CASSYGGFYSYEQYF. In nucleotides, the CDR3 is TGTGCCAGCAGTTACGGGGGATTCTACTCCTACGAGCAGTACTTC.

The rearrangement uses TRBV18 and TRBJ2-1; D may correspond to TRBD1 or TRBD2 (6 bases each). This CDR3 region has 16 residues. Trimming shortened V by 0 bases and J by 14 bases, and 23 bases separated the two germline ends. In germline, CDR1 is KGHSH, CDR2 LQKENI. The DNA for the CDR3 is TGTGCCAGCTCACCACCGAGTCTGGAGGGGGTGAGTTTCGAGTTCTTC. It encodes CASSPPSLEGVSFEFF. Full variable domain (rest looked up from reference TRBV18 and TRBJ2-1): NAGVMQNPRHLVRRRGQEARLRCSPMKGHSHVYWYRQLPEEGLKFMVYLQKENIIDESGMPKERFSAEFPKEGPSILRIQQVVRGDSAAYFCASSPPSLEGVSFEFFGPGTRLTVL.

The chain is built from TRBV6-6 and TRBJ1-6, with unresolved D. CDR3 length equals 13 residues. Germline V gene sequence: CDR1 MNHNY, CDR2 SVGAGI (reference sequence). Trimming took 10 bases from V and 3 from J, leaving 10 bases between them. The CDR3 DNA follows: TGTGCCACCTCGGGGATCTATAATTCACCCCTCCACTTT. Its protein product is CATSGIYNSPLHF.

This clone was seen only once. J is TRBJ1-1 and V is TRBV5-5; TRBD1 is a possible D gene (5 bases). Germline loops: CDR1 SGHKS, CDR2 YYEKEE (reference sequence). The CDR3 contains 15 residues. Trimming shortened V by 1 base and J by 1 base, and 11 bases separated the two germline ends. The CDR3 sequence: CASSLLARENTEAFF. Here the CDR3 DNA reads TGTGCCAGCAGCTTGTTAGCCAGGGAGAACACTGAAGCTTTCTTT. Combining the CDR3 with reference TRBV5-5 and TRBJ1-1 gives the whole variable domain DAGVTQSPTHLIKTRGQQVTLRCSPISGHKSVSWYQQVLGQGPQFIFQYYEKEERGRGNFPDRFSARQFPNYSSELNVNALLLGDSALYLCASSLLARENTEAFFGQGTRLTVV.

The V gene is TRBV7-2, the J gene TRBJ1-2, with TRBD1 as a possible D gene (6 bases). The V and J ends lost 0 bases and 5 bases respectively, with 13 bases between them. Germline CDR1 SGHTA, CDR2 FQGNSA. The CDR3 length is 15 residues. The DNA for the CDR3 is TGTGCCAGCAGCTTAGCCAGGGGTGGAATTTATGGCTACACCTTC. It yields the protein CASSLARGGIYGYTF. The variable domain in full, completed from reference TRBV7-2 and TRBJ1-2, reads GAGVSQSPSNKVTEKGKDVELRCDPISGHTALYWYRQSLGQGLEFLIYFQGNSAPDKSGLPSDRFSAERTGGSVSTLTIQRTQQEDSAVYLCASSLARGGIYGYTFGSGTRLTVV.

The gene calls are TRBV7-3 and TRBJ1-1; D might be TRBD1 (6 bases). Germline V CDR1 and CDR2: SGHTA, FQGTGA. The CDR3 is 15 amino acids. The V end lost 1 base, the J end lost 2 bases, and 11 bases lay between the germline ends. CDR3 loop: CASSLMGAVNTEAFF. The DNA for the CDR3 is TGTGCCAGCAGCTTAATGGGGGCAGTAAACACTGAAGCTTTCTTT.

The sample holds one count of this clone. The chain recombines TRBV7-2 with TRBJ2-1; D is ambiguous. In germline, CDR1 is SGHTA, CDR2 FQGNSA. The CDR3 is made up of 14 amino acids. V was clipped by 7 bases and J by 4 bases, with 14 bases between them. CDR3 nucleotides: TGTGCCAGCAAACGCGGCGGCTCTTACAATGAGCAGTTCTTC. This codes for CASKRGGSYNEQFF.

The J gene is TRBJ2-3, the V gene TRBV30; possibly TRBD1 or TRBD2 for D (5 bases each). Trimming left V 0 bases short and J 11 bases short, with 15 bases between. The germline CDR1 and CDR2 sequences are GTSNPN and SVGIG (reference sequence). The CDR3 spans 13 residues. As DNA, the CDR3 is TGTGCCTGGAGTGTACCTGGGACGCGTGGGCAGTATTTT. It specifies CAWSVPGTRGQYF.

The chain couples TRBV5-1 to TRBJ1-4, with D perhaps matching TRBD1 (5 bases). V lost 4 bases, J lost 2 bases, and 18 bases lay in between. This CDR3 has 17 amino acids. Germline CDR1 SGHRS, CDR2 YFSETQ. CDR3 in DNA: TGCGCCAGCAGCGGCGAGCCATTGGGGACGACTAATGAAAAACTGTTTTTT. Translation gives CASSGEPLGTTNEKLFF.

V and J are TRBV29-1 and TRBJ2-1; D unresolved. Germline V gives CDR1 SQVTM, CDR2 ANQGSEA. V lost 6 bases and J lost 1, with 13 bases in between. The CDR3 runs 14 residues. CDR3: CSVLPTDSYNEQFF. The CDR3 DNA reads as TGCAGCGTCCTTCCGACTGATTCCTACAATGAGCAGTTCTTC.

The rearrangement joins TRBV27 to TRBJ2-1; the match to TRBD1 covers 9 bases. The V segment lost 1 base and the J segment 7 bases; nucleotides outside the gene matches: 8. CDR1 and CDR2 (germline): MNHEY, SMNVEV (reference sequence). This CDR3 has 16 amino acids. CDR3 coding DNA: TGTGCCAGCAGTTTATTGGGGGACAGGGCGGATAATGAGCAGTTCTTC. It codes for CASSLLGDRADNEQFF.